The clone carrying this TCR beta chain turned up a few times. The data belong to a study of T-cell memory formation after mild COVID-19. Overall study: Most TCR clusters belonged to a single donor.

5'RACE with constant-segment primers built TCRalpha and TCRbeta cDNA libraries with UMIs. One entry per CDR3 protein, called by TCRdb with MiXCR from the 5' RACE reads. The table has roughly 340,000 distinct CDR3 sequences, 20% to 25% seen once. V was trimmed by 0 bases and J by 5 bases, leaving 15 bases between them. Germline V lookup: CDR1 SGHNT, CDR2 YYREEE (reference sequence). This CDR3 spans 16 amino acids. The receptor comes from a man between 18 and 35 years old who had mild COVID-19 (a few samples of this study predate the infection). Cell type and time point are not known. Sequencing used PBMCs or a T cell subset sorted from them (not recorded which). The chain couples TRBV5-4 to TRBJ2-1; D possibly corresponds to TRBD1 (5 bases). The CDR3 sequence: CASSLVLGSDNNEQFF. The CDR3 DNA sequence: TGTGCCAGCAGCTTGGTTCTAGGTTCGGACAACAATGAGCAGTTCTTC.